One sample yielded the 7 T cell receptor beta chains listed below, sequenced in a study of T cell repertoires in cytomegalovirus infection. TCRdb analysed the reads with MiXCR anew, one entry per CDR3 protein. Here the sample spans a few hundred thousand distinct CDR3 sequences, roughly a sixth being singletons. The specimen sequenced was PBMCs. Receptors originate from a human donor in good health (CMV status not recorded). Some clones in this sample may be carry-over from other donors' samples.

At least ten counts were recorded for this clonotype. This CDR3 is CASSWDRDYGYTF. The DNA for the CDR3 is TGTGCCAGCAGCTGGGACAGGGACTATGGCTACACCTTC. The rearrangement joins TRBV7-2 to TRBJ1-2, with 9 bases that match TRBD1. V lost 4 bases, J lost 3 bases, and 0 bases stayed unmatched. The CDR3 length is 13 residues. Germline assignment: CDR1 SGHTA and CDR2 FQGNSA.

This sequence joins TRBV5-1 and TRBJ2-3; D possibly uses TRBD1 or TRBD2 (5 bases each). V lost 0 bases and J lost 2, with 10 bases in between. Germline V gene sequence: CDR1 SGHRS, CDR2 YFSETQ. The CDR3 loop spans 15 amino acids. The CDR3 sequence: CASSLGQGVTDTQYF. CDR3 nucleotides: TGCGCCAGCAGCTTGGGCCAGGGAGTCACAGATACGCAGTATTTT.

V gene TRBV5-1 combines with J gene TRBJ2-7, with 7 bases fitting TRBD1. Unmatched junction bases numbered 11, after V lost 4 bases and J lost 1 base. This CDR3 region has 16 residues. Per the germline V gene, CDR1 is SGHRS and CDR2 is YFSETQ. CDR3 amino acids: CASSRDSQRISYEQYF. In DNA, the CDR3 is TGCGCCAGCAGCCGGGACAGTCAGAGGATATCCTACGAGCAGTACTTC. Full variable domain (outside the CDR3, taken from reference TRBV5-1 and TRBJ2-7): KAGVTQTPRYLIKTRGQQVTLSCSPISGHRSVSWYQQTPGQGLQFLFEYFSETQRNKGNFPGRFSGRQFSNSRSEMNVSTLELGDSALYLCASSRDSQRISYEQYFGPGTRLTVT.

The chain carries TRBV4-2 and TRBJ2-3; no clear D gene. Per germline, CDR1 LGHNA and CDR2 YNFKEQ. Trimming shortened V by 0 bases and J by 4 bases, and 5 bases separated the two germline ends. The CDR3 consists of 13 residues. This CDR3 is CASSQEVSDTQYF. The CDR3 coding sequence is TGTGCCAGCAGCCAAGAAGTATCAGATACGCAGTATTTT.

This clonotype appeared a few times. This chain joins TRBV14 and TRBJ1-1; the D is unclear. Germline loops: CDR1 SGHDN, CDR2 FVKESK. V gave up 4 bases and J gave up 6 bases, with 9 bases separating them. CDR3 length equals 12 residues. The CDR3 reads CASSPGSPEAFF. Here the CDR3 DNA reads TGTGCCAGCAGCCCTGGCAGTCCTGAAGCTTTCTTT.

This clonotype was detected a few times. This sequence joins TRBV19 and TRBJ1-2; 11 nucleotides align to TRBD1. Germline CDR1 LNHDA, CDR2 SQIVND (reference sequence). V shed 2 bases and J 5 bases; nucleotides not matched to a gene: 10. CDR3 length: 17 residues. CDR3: CASSISGQGAVNYGYTF. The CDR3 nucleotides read TGTGCCAGTAGTATATCTGGACAGGGGGCGGTAAATTATGGCTACACCTTC.

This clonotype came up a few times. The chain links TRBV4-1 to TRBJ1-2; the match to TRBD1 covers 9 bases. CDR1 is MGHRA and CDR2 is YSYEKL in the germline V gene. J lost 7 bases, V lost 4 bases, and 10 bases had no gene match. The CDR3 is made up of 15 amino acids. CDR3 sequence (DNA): TGCGCCAGCAGCCCTGGACAGGGGCCGAGTGTTGGCTACACCTTC. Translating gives CASSPGQGPSVGYTF.